The rows below give T cell receptor beta chains drawn from one sample of a study of human T cells and chemical hapten exposure. TCRdb independently ran MiXCR on the RACE reads; one entry per CDR3 protein. The sample consists of more than 90,000 distinct CDR3 sequences, about an eighth of them appearing once. The material sequenced was whole blood, taken in connection with sensitization to the hapten diphenylcyclopropenone (DPC). These receptors were obtained from a woman aged 40 to 50 with alopecia areata. Some clones in this sample may be carry-over from other donors' samples. The conserved cysteine and the conserved F or W are not part of the CDR3 here. Fields, in order: D gene, J gene, V gene, CDR3 protein. D genes are given only for firm matches.

TRBD1 | TRBJ1-4 | TRBV30 | AWSATRQGVDEKLF
TRBD1 | TRBJ2-2 | TRBV7-2 | ASSFGDTLARTGNGELF
TRBD2 | TRBJ2-5 | TRBV11-2 | ASSPLGGGETQY
TRBD1 | TRBJ2-7 | TRBV6-5 | ASSYWGRGLNEQY
. | TRBJ2-5 | TRBV14 | ASSGRGAGQETQY
TRBD1 | TRBJ2-4 | TRBV3-1 | ASSPGQKNIQY
. | TRBJ1-1 | TRBV6-5 | ASSYYGNTEAF
. | TRBJ2-5 | TRBV6-2/TRBV6-3 | ASSTGLAEGETQY
. | TRBJ2-7 | TRBV3-1 | ASSQDWPSYPYEQY
TRBD2 | TRBJ2-2 | TRBV28 | ASRGLAKLF
. | TRBJ1-1 | TRBV18 | ASSRLQTGPSTEAF
. | TRBJ1-1 | TRBV5-4 | ASSLTASMNTEAF
. | TRBJ2-4 | TRBV6-2/TRBV6-3 | ASSYEAGGYIAKNIQY
TRBD1 | TRBJ2-3 | TRBV30 | AWRRGQRTDTQY
. | TRBJ2-1 | TRBV5-1 | ASTTGPSRAGGSNEQF
TRBD2 | TRBJ2-3 | TRBV29-1 | SITVAGPTDTQY
. | TRBJ2-5 | TRBV29-1 | SVVGVGSEETQY
. | TRBJ1-2 | TRBV29-1 | SVGGSNYGYT
TRBD1 | TRBJ1-1 | TRBV3-1 | ASSSRTGAFTEAF
. | TRBJ2-5 | TRBV3-1 | ASSQVVGATQY
TRBD2 | TRBJ2-1 | TRBV19 | ASSIVVERELDNEQF
. | TRBJ1-4 | TRBV5-4 | ASGQKNEKLF
TRBD1 | TRBJ1-1 | TRBV29-1 | SVIRGLNTEAF
. | TRBJ2-3 | TRBV7-2 | ASSFQASGTDTQY
TRBD1 | TRBJ2-7 | TRBV25-1 | ASSSLWDRGPYEQY
. | TRBJ2-5 | TRBV12-3/TRBV12-4 | ASSSRPGETQY
. | TRBJ2-2 | TRBV25-1 | ASSDYTGELF
. | TRBJ2-3 | TRBV28 | ASSPRVRSTDTQY
. | TRBJ1-1 | TRBV10-3 | AISDSPDRSNTEAF
TRBD1 | TRBJ1-1 | TRBV6-2/TRBV6-3 | ASSRRGQGAMNTEAF
TRBD2 | TRBJ2-2 | TRBV19 | ATPSGGSVGELF
. | TRBJ2-5 | TRBV7-9 | ASSSDLHETQY
. | TRBJ2-2 | TRBV7-2 | ASSPAGIGIIGELF
. | TRBJ2-2 | TRBV7-2 | ASSLGPKNTGELF
. | TRBJ2-3 | TRBV6-5 | ASKERTVTDTQY
. | TRBJ2-2 | TRBV27 | ASSLSVGLGNTGELF
. | TRBJ2-5 | TRBV11-3 | ASSFGGGTQY
. | TRBJ1-1 | TRBV30 | AWNQGNRNTEAF
. | TRBJ1-1 | TRBV27 | ASSLLGGASNTEAF